This record covers a single T cell receptor beta chain. This entry belongs to a study of blood T cell repertoires in COVID-19. The overall study: Donors in the United States, Italy and Spain gave samples during acute or convalescent COVID-19. In each case, the material was cDNA or gDNA derived from T cells, B-cell-depleted T cells, or PBMCs.

Ages ranged from roughly 18 to 95 years, with residence in 24 US areas. Original handling: How many nucleated cells were present was estimated from reference gene primer amplification. Assay: immunoSEQ multiplex PCR; the TCRdb copy retains only in-frame clones and omits some. V and J calls plus clone size are reproduced from that table; the DNA served to infer D and trimming. The table records under 250,000 clones, 81% of them present only once. The CDR3 has 14 residues. Germline assignment: CDR1 SEHNR and CDR2 FQNEAQ (reference sequence). Trimming cost V 1 base and J 3 bases, with 7 bases left between them.

This sequence joins TRBV7-9 and TRBJ1-5; D gene ambiguous. The clonotype was recovered from a woman in her 50s with acute COVID-19. Source material: PBMCs or T cells enriched from blood (not recorded which). This chain's CDR3 is CASSLGPINQPQHF. CDR3 bases: TGTGCCAGCAGCTTAGGTCCTATCAATCAGCCCCAGCATTTT. The variable domain in full, with the rest retrieved from reference TRBV7-9 and TRBJ1-5, is DTGVSQNPRHKITKRGQNVTFRCDPISEHNRLYWYRQTLGQGPEFLTYFQNEAQLEKSRLLSDRFSAERPKGSFSTLEIQRTEQGDSAMYLCASSLGPINQPQHFGDGTRLSIL.